A single sample is the source of the 14 T cell receptor beta chains below, sequenced in a study of T cells after yellow fever vaccination. From the 5' RACE reads, TCRdb called clonotypes with MiXCR, one entry per CDR3 protein. The data show 620,000 or so distinct CDR3 sequences, roughly 17% seen once. Specimen: PBMCs, collected about 5 days after the first yellow fever vaccination. The receptors shown here come from a man aged 18 to 29 who received the YFV17D yellow fever vaccine.

This clonotype was seen only a few times. The chain employs TRBV12-3 or TRBV12-4 and TRBJ1-6; D uncertain. The CDR3 length is 16 residues. Trimming took 0 bases from V and 4 from J, leaving 10 bases between them. CDR3 amino acids: CASSLAHLGYNSPLHF. CDR3 sequence (DNA): TGTGCCAGCAGTTTAGCGCACCTCGGGTATAATTCACCCCTCCACTTT.

The chain recombines TRBV20-1 with TRBJ2-7; D might be TRBD1 (6 bases). Per the germline V gene, CDR1 is DFQATT and CDR2 is SNEGSKA (reference sequence). The CDR3 runs 11 residues. CDR3 residues: CSGTFFYEQYF. In DNA, the CDR3 is TGCAGCGGGACATTCTTCTACGAGCAGTACTTC.

This clonotype has ten or more counts. The chain combines TRBV10-3 with TRBJ2-2; a possible D gene is TRBD1 (6 bases). The CDR3 totals 15 residues. Trimming removed 6 bases at V and 7 bases at J, with 18 bases between. Germline V CDR1 and CDR2: ENHRY, SYGVKD. As DNA, the CDR3 is TGTGCCATCAGCCCAGGGACACTTCTTGGCGGGGAGCTGTTTTTT. Its protein is CAISPGTLLGGELFF.

This clonotype was detected a few times. This sequence joins TRBV7-9 and TRBJ2-5; D unclear. The V end was cut by 8 bases, the J end by 2 bases, with 21 bases between. The CDR3 consists of 16 residues. Germline values: CDR1 SEHNR, CDR2 FQNEAQ (reference sequence). The chain's CDR3 is CASSSTPSGWQETQYF. Written as DNA, the CDR3 is TGTGCCAGCTCCTCAACCCCATCGGGCTGGCAAGAGACCCAGTACTTC.

This clonotype was observed a few times. This chain uses TRBV6-2 or TRBV6-3 with TRBJ2-7; 7 positions agree with TRBD1. Germline V CDR1 and CDR2: MNHEY, SVGEGT. V trimming: 2 bases; J trimming: 6 bases; junction bases outside the gene matches: 4. There are 13 residues in the CDR3. The DNA for the CDR3 is TGTGCCAGCAGTTACCGACAGGGTGGCGAGCAGTACGTC. Protein: CASSYRQGGEQYV.

This clonotype was seen a few times. The chain couples TRBV6-1 to TRBJ2-3; 10 positions match TRBD2. CDR1 MNHNS and CDR2 SASEGT come from the germline V gene. The CDR3 has 17 residues. V lost 8 bases to trimming and J lost 0 bases; unmatched junction nucleotides: 11. The CDR3 nucleotides read TGTGCCAGCTCCCCGAGGACTAGCGGACCTAGCACAGATACGCAGTATTTT. It is translated as CASSPRTSGPSTDTQYF.

This clonotype was observed a few times. The chain combines TRBV6-1 with TRBJ2-7; 9 positions agree with TRBD1. The germline CDR1 and CDR2 sequences are MNHNS and SASEGT. The trim removed 3 bases at V and 3 bases at J, leaving 3 bases unmatched. The CDR3 has 14 residues. The CDR3 DNA reads TGTGCCAGCAGTGATGGGACAGGGAACTACGAGCAGTACTTC. It is translated as CASSDGTGNYEQYF.

V gene TRBV6-1 combines with J gene TRBJ2-2; TRBD2 aligns across 9 bases. From germline, CDR1 is MNHNS and CDR2 SASEGT. This CDR3 has 18 residues. V lost 5 bases, J lost 2 bases, and 12 bases stayed unmatched. Written as DNA, the CDR3 is TGTGCCAGCAGTCCGGGGACTAGCTATAGCTTAAACACCGGGGAGCTGTTTTTT. Its translation: CASSPGTSYSLNTGELFF.

The genes are TRBV11-2 and TRBJ1-2; no definite D call. CDR1 is SGHAT, CDR2 FQNNGV, per germline. This CDR3 has 15 amino acids. With 5 bases removed from V and 2 bases from J, the gap between germline ends came to 15 bases. CDR3 sequence: CASSRDYSANYGYTF. Here the CDR3 DNA reads TGTGCCAGCAGCCGAGATTACAGTGCCAACTATGGCTACACCTTC.

This clonotype has at least ten counts. The J gene is TRBJ2-5, the V gene TRBV14; D gene ambiguous. Germline V gives CDR1 SGHDN, CDR2 FVKESK. The CDR3 runs to 13 residues. V gave up 0 bases and J gave up 4 bases, with 6 bases separating them. The CDR3 reads CASSQERPETQYF. CDR3 bases: TGTGCCAGCAGCCAAGAAAGGCCAGAGACCCAGTACTTC.

The chain is built from TRBV30 and TRBJ2-7; D unresolved. V was cut by 2 bases and J by 2 bases, with 10 bases left in between. Germline assignment: CDR1 GTSNPN and CDR2 SVGIG (reference sequence). This CDR3 has 13 residues. CDR3 sequence: CAWSRQVTYEQYF. The CDR3, as DNA: TGTGCCTGGAGTAGGCAGGTCACCTACGAGCAGTACTTC.

The rearrangement uses TRBV27 and TRBJ1-2; D is ambiguous. V was clipped by 4 bases and J by 4 bases, with 13 bases between them. The CDR3 is made up of 14 amino acids. The germline gives CDR1 MNHEY, CDR2 SMNVEV (reference sequence). The CDR3 reads CASSSKLSSYGYTF. In DNA form, the CDR3 reads TGTGCCAGCAGTTCCAAGCTGTCCAGCTATGGCTACACCTTC.

This clonotype was detected only a few times. V is TRBV6-5 and J is TRBJ1-2; D unclear. CDR1 and CDR2 (germline): MNHEY, SVGAGI. This CDR3 is 14 amino acids long. The V end was cut by 1 base, the J end by 0 bases, with 6 bases between. The chain's CDR3 is CASSYYGANYGYTF. DNA for the CDR3: TGTGCCAGCAGTTACTACGGAGCTAACTATGGCTACACCTTC.

V and J are TRBV20-1 and TRBJ1-3; the D is unclear. CDR3 length equals 14 residues. Trimming took 3 bases from V and 0 from J, leaving 9 bases between them. CDR1 and CDR2 from the germline V gene are DFQATT and SNEGSKA (reference sequence). In DNA form, the CDR3 reads TGCAGTGCTAGCGTCCGTGACTCTGGAAACACCATATATTTT. This gives the protein CSASVRDSGNTIYF.